This T cell receptor beta chain appears in the sequencing data of a study of blood T cell repertoires in COVID-19. Study details: From T cells, B-cell-depleted T cells, or PBMCs came the material, which was cDNA or gDNA.

Donors were grouped by their self-reported clinical history. Each recovered donor of Cohort 3 presented with two negative PCRs, clearance, or symptom resolution. Study processing details: Counts of nucleated cells, estimated from reference gene primer amplification, were obtained. The protocol was immunoSEQ multiplex PCR, while the TCRdb copy is restricted to in-frame clones and leaves out a portion. Clonal size and the V and J genes are those of that table, whereas D and trimming came from the DNA. The data hold roughly 250,000 clones, with 75% to 90% observed a single time. After removal of 0 bases from V and 1 base from J, the junction contained 3 bases not matched to a gene. The CDR3 spans 15 residues. The germline V gene encodes CDR1 SGHDT and CDR2 YYEEEE.

This sequence was found in a woman aged 45-65 years who had recovered from COVID-19. Specimen: PBMCs or T cells enriched from blood (not recorded which). The J gene is TRBJ2-7, the V gene TRBV5-6; 8 bases align to TRBD1. CDR3 protein: CASSLVGTGSYEQYF. The DNA for the CDR3 is TGTGCCAGCAGCTTGGTAGGGACAGGATCCTACGAGCAGTACTTC. Full variable domain (outside the CDR3, taken from reference TRBV5-6 and TRBJ2-7): DAGVTQSPTHLIKTRGQQVTLRCSPKSGHDTVSWYQQALGQGPQFIFQYYEEEERQRGNFPDRFSGHQFPNYSSELNVNALLLGDSALYLCASSLVGTGSYEQYFGPGTRLTVT.